This T cell receptor (beta chain) comes out of a study of blood T cell repertoires in COVID-19. Study summary: Researchers got acute and convalescent COVID-19 samples from the United States, Italy and Spain. In each case, the material was cDNA or gDNA derived from T cells, B-cell-depleted T cells, or PBMCs.

Data came from immunoSEQ multiplex PCR; TCRdb stores just in-frame clones and leaves some out. The sample has approximately 330,000 clones; 87% are singletons. Recruited during active infection, patients (from Seattle) were subsequently followed longitudinally. CDR1 SEHNR and CDR2 FQNEAQ come from the germline V gene (reference sequence). V was clipped by 4 bases and J by 2 bases, with 12 bases between them. The CDR3 sequence is 15 residues long. The chain uses TRBV7-9 and TRBJ1-3; D might be TRBD1 (6 bases). This TCR came from a young man with COVID-19, enrolled during active disease. Sequenced material: peripheral blood. CDR3 loop: CASSSDRPTGNTIYF. As DNA, the CDR3 is TGTGCCAGCAGCTCGGACAGACCCACTGGAAACACCATATATTTT.